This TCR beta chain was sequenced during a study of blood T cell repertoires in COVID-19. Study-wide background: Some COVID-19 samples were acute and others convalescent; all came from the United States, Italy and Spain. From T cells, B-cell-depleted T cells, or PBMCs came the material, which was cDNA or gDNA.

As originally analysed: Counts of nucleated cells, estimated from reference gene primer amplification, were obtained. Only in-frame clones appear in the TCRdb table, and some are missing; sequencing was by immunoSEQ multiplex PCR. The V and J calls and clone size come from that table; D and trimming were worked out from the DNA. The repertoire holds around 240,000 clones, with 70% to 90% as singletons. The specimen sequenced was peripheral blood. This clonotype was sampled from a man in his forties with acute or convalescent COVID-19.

CDR3 region: CASSYERGEYNEQFF. The CDR3 coding sequence is TGTGCCAGCAGCTATGAGCGGGGGGAGTACAATGAGCAGTTCTTC. This chain links TRBV9 with TRBJ2-1; the match to TRBD2 covers 9 bases. The germline V gene encodes CDR1 SGDLS and CDR2 YYNGEE. V shed 4 bases and J 4 bases; nucleotides not matched to a gene: 6. This CDR3 contains 15 residues.